The text below deals with one TCR beta chain. Its antigen is unknown. This sample stems from a study of radiotherapy plus CTLA-4 blockade in lung cancer. For the study at large: For less than 20% of patients, objective responses occurred, and about 30% had disease control. Study-wide results and limits: Subsequent to radiotherapy plus ipilimumab, tumor-derived TCR clones underwent expansion in blood.

CTLA-4 blockade using ipilimumab, together with focal radiation, was received by patients with chemo-refractory metastatic non-small-cell lung cancer. Libraries were prepared by immunoSEQ multiplex PCR; TCRdb keeps only in-frame clonotypes and omits some of them. The sample has 70,000 to 90,000 clones; 78% are singletons. This CDR3 contains 15 residues. The sequence was obtained from a human donor with non-small cell lung cancer whose response to radiotherapy plus ipilimumab could not be evaluated. Some clones in this sample may be carry-over from other donors' samples. The sequenced sample was peripheral blood, obtained from a patient treated with radiotherapy plus ipilimumab. V usage is TRBV21-1 and J usage is TRBJ1-2. TRBV21-1 is reported as a pseudogene. The CDR3 nucleotides are TGTGCCAGCAGCAAAAGGGGGGGGCACAACTATGGCTACACCTTC. Protein sequence: CASSKRGGHNYGYTF.